This TCR beta chain was recovered during a study of T-cell reconstitution after alpha-beta-depleted transplantation in children. Comments on this clonotype: One end of the junction fails to match germline, which may point to a read error.

Preparing the TCRbeta library involved the use of unique molecular identifiers. Each CDR3 protein is one row after TCRdb ran MiXCR on the PCR reads. The sample holds 420,000 or so distinct CDR3 sequences, approximately 11% seen once. This CDR3 has 16 residues. The germline V gene encodes CDR1 DFQATT and CDR2 SNEGSKA (reference sequence). The TCR was taken from a human donor who donated a stem cell graft to a child with acute myeloid leukemia. The source material was PBMCs from the stem cell graft donor, sampled from the stem cell graft. The chain joins TRBV20-1 to TRBJ1-6; no definite D call. CDR3 region: CCARSDIGPYNSPLHF. CDR3 sequence (DNA): TGCTGTGCTAGATCGGATATAGGTCCCTATAATTCACCCCTCCACTTT.